This T cell receptor (beta chain) is drawn from a study of read filtering for tumor transcriptome and immune sequencing (dated by TCRdb to 2020 to 2021). General notes on the study: The cohort was composed of roughly 16 male and 13 to 15 female patients, with a mean age of about 65 years and an age range of roughly 45 to 85. By revised international staging, 8 or 9 patients were R-ISS I, roughly 17 were R-ISS II and 7 were R-ISS III. Whole-transcriptome libraries were prepared with the TruSeq RNA Access Library Prep Kit after DNase treatment. TCR-region mapped reads per sample ranged from about 3.5 to 10.27 million with IR-seq versus only roughly 80 to 1273 with RNA-seq. TCR repertoires obtained by targeted immune repertoire sequencing and by bulk whole-transcriptome sequencing performed on the same bone marrow samples were compared. As a main aim, a read-filtering strategy for immune repertoire data was addressed, with the specific question being whether clonotypes supported by a single read should be removed. Findings and caveats that apply to the study as a whole: Rather than purified T cells, the sorted CD138-negative fraction was a mixed bone marrow immune population. Single-read clonotypes made up around 82% of clonotypes but about 3.5% of total reads in IR-seq, and over 60% of clonotypes and approximately 48% of reads in RNA-seq. IR-seq captured clonotypes at much higher depth and more reliably than RNA-seq, and smaller IR-seq throughput sufficed to identify most shared clonotypes. Removing single-read clonotypes increased the correlation between IR-seq and RNA-seq shared clonotype proportions.

Worth noting for this clonotype: This clone's antigen is unknown. This sequence may be a read error, since a much larger clone differs from it by one base.

The CDR3 has 12 amino acids, counting the end cysteine and phenylalanine. Only the CDR3 portion is preserved as DNA: 36 bases, with reading frame beginning at the first base. The germline V gene (reference sequence) supplies CDR1 SEHNR and CDR2 FQNEAQ. The germline ends are 7 bases apart after V is trimmed by 7 bases and J by 2 bases. TCR libraries were built from 400 ng RNA with the Immunoverse kit, using molecular barcoded adaptors covering alpha/delta and beta/gamma chains. TCR library preparation used the same RNA that was used for transcriptome sequencing. Sequencing of the TCR libraries was done on an Illumina HiSeq 4000 with 2 x 150 cycles. The authors' analysis ran thus. TCR reads were aligned to human V, D, J and C references and assembled into CDR3 clonotypes with MiXCR, including quality filtering and error correction. The tcR package in R was used to analyze clonotype counts and gene usage diversity. For inspection of raw mapping reads, RNA-seq reads were mapped by STAR aligner version 2.5.3a onto GRCh37 of the human genome. IR-seq fastq files were randomly downsampled with Seqtk 1.3 to test the effect of sequencing depth on detected clonotypes. In-frame beta chains were kept once TCRdb had trimmed the public reads at Q25 with fastp and called clones with MiXCR. Here each entry gathers all rows of one CDR3 protein and keeps the most common genes and DNA. It is TCRdb's table, rather than the study itself, that gives the V and J calls and clone size. This sample lists tens of thousands of distinct CDR3 sequences; roughly 20% were detected once. The ten largest clones take up roughly two fifths of the sample.

Each patient had bone marrow sampled at the time of active disease. Isolation of bone marrow mononuclear cells was performed by Ficoll-Hypaque density gradient centrifugation. Myeloma plasma cells were removed and CD138-negative cells were collected by negative selection after labeling with CD138 magnetic microbeads on a MACS separator. The purity of the isolated cells was checked by flow cytometry with CD138 antibodies on an Attune NxT. TRIzol reagent was used to extract total RNA, and a NanoDrop spectrophotometer was used to quantify the extracted RNA. For each patient, the CD138-negative bone marrow sample underwent paired RNA-seq and IR-seq.

The sequence joins TRBV7-9 to TRBJ2-3; no D segment can be confidently identified. Sequencing input: a population of CD138-negative cells sorted from bone marrow. The cell subset or site label for this specimen denotes: bone marrow mononuclear cells depleted of CD138+ plasma/myeloma cells by negative magnetic selection. The clonotype comes from a donor at least 40 years old with multiple myeloma. This receptor carries the CDR3 CASIPPTDTQYF. The sequenced DNA is TGTGCCAGCATCCCCCCCACAGATACGCAGTATTTT.